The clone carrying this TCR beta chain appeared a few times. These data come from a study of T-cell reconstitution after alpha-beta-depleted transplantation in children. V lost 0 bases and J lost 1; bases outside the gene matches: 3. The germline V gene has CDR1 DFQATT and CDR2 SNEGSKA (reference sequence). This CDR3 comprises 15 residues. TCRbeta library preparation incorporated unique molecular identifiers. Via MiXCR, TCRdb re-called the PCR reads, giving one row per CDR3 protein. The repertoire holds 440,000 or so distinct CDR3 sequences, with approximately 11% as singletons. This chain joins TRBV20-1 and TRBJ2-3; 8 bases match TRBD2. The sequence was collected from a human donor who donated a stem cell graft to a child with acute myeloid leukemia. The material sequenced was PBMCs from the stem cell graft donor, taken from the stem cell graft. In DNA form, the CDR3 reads TGCAGTGCTAGAGAGTCGGGGGGGGGCACAGATACGCAGTATTTT. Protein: CSARESGGGTDTQYF.